The next 9 T cell receptor beta chains were all read from a single sample in a study of Ad26.COV2.S vaccination and SARS-CoV-2 variants. The treatment here: roughly 18 received Ad26.COV2.S at low or high dose, single or two shots; several received placebo; per-sample allocation not given. Sampling was performed 63 days after the first vaccine or placebo injection. Data came from immunoSEQ multiplex PCR; TCRdb stores just in-frame clones and leaves some out. The table shows more than 250,000 clones, with more than 70% occurring only once. Here the sequenced sample was peripheral blood, taken in a trial of Ad26.COV2.S vaccine versus placebo. The receptor set was obtained from a person between 18 and 65 years old who received the Ad26.COV2.S COVID-19 vaccine or a placebo.

Here the CDR3 reads CASSGTGGLGNTEAFF. DNA of the CDR3: TGCGCCAGCAGCGGGACAGGGGGCCTCGGGAACACTGAAGCTTTCTTT. The V and J genes are TRBV5-1 and TRBJ1-1; 12 nucleotides line up with TRBD1. The CDR3 totals 16 residues. With V trimmed by 4 bases and J by 1 base, 5 bases remained unmatched. Germline values: CDR1 SGHRS, CDR2 YFSETQ.

This clone came up a few times. The gene calls are TRBV19 and TRBJ1-5; a weak D match, TRBD1 (5 bases). The CDR3 extends over 16 amino acids. Germline V gives CDR1 LNHDA, CDR2 SQIVND (reference sequence). With 6 bases removed from V and 1 base from J, the gap between germline ends came to 16 bases. The CDR3 is CASRAAEGMSNQPQHF. CDR3 DNA: TGTGCCAGTAGGGCAGCGGAGGGGATGAGCAATCAGCCCCAGCATTTT.

The chain carries TRBV27 and TRBJ2-1; 7 nucleotides agree with TRBD1. The CDR3 covers 13 residues. V dropped 6 bases and J dropped 7; count of bases not matched to a gene: 6. Germline CDR1 reads MNHEY; CDR2 reads SMNVEV (reference sequence). CDR3 amino acids: CASSRDRGNEQFF. As DNA, the CDR3 is TGTGCCAGCAGCAGGGACAGAGGGAATGAGCAGTTCTTC.

The chain couples TRBV6-6 to TRBJ2-3; TRBD2 matches at 9 bases. CDR1 and CDR2 (germline): MNHNY, SVGAGI (reference sequence). CDR3 length: 16 residues. The trim removed 6 bases at V and 5 bases at J, leaving 12 bases unmatched. The CDR3 reads CASRFTLTSGGDTQYF. In DNA, the CDR3 is TGTGCCAGCAGATTTACCCTGACTAGCGGTGGAGATACGCAGTATTTT.

In its sample, this clone was seen a few times. The genes are TRBV3-1 (or the pseudogene TRBV3-2) and TRBJ2-2, with unresolved D. Between the trimmed V and J ends, which lost 4 bases and 2 bases, there was a span of 5 bases. The CDR3 spans 13 residues. The germline V gene encodes CDR1 LGHDT and CDR2 YNNKEL (reference sequence). The chain's CDR3 is CASSLINTGELFF. The CDR3 DNA is TGTGCCAGCAGCCTGATAAACACCGGGGAGCTGTTTTTT.

CDR3 nucleotide sequence: TGTGCCAGCAGCCAATACCCTATCGGCGGAGGGGGCACAGATACGCAGTATTTT. Translating it yields CASSQYPIGGGGTDTQYF. The genes are TRBV3-1 (or the pseudogene TRBV3-2) and TRBJ2-3, with D possibly matching TRBD2 (6 bases). CDR1 is LGHDT and CDR2 is YNNKEL in the germline V gene (reference sequence). There are 18 residues in the CDR3. The V and J ends lost 2 bases and 1 base respectively, with 19 bases between them.

This chain connects TRBV6-5 to TRBJ2-7, with D perhaps matching TRBD1 or TRBD2 (5 bases each). The V end was cut by 2 bases, the J end by 6 bases, with 17 bases between. Germline V gene data show CDR1 as MNHEY and CDR2 as SVGAGI. The CDR3 length is 15 residues. The CDR3 spells CASSYGAGRLSEQYF. CDR3 sequence (DNA): TGTGCCAGCAGTTACGGGGCGGGTCGTCTGAGCGAGCAGTACTTC.

The CDR3 DNA follows: TGTGCAAGTCGCATTCCGACAGGGGACTTGGAGGAGACCCAGTACTTC. Amino acids: CASRIPTGDLEETQYF. The chain recombines TRBV12-2 with TRBJ2-5; no DNA check was done on the table's D call, TRBD1. TRBV12-2 is a pseudogene segment. This CDR3 is built from 16 residues.

The V and J genes are TRBV7-2 and TRBJ1-1, with D possibly matching TRBD1 (6 bases). Germline CDR1 and CDR2: SGHTA and FQGNSA. The ends were cut back, 2 bases at V and 5 bases at J, with 15 bases in the middle. The CDR3 spans 15 residues. The CDR3 DNA sequence: TGTGCCAGCAGCTTACAGGGGCTCGGGAATACTGAAGCTTTCTTT. Translated, it gives CASSLQGLGNTEAFF.